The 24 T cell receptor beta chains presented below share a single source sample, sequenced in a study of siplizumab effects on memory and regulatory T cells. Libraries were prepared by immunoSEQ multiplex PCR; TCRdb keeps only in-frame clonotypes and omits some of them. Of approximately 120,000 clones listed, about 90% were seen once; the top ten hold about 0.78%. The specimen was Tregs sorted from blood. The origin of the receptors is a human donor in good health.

The CDR3 protein is CASSRTSGTYEQYF. The CDR3 DNA follows: TGTGCCAGCAGCCGGACTAGCGGTACCTACGAGCAGTACTTC. This chain links TRBV9 with TRBJ2-7; 10 nucleotides match TRBD2. This CDR3 region has 14 residues. In germline, CDR1 is SGDLS, CDR2 YYNGEE. Trimming took 4 bases from V and 2 from J; bases not matched to a gene: 3.

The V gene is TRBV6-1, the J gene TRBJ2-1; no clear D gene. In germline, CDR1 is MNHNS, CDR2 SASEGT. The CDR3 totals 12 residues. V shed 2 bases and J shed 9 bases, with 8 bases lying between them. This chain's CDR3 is CASSERQTEQFF. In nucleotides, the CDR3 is TGTGCCAGCAGTGAACGGCAGACTGAGCAGTTCTTC.

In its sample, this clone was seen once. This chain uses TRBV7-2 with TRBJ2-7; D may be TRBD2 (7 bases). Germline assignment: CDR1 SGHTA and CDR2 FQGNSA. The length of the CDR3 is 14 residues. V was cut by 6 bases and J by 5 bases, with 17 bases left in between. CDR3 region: CASREGGSINEQYF. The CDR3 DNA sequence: TGTGCCAGCAGGGAGGGGGGGAGTATCAACGAGCAGTACTTC. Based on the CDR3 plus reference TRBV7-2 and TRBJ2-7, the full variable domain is GAGVSQSPSNKVTEKGKDVELRCDPISGHTALYWYRQSLGQGLEFLIYFQGNSAPDKSGLPSDRFSAERTGGSVSTLTIQRTQQEDSAVYLCASREGGSINEQYFGPGTRLTVT.

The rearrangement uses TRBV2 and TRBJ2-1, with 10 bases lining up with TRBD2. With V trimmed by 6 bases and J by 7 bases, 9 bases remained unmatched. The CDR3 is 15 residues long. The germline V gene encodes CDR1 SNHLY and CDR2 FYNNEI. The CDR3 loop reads CASSRSGGAFNEQFF. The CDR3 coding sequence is TGTGCCAGCAGCCGAAGCGGGGGGGCGTTTAATGAGCAGTTCTTC.

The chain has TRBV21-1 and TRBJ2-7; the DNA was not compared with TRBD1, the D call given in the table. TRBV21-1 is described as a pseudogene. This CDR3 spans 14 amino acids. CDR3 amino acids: CASSKGTGVYEQYF. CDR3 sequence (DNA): TGTGCCAGCAGCAAAGGGACAGGGGTCTACGAGCAGTACTTC.

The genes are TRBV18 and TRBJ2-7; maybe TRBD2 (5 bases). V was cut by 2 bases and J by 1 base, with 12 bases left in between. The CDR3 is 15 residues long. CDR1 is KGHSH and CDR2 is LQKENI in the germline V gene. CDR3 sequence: CASSPGISGSYEQYF. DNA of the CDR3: TGTGCCAGCTCACCAGGTATTTCGGGATCCTACGAGCAGTACTTC.

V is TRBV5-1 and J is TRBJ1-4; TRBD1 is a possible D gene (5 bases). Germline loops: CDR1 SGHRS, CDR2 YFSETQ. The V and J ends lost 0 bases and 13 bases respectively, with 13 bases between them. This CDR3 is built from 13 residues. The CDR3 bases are TGCGCCAGCAGCTTGGAGGCGCAGGGCACACTGTTTTTT. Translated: CASSLEAQGTLFF. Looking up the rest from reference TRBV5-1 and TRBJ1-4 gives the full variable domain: KAGVTQTPRYLIKTRGQQVTLSCSPISGHRSVSWYQQTPGQGLQFLFEYFSETQRNKGNFPGRFSGRQFSNSRSEMNVSTLELGDSALYLCASSLEAQGTLFFGSGTQLSVL.

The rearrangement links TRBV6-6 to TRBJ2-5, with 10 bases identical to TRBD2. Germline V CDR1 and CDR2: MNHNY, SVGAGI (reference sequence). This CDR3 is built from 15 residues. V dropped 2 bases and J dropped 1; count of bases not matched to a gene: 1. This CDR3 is CASSYPSGGQETQYF. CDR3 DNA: TGTGCCAGCAGTTACCCTAGCGGGGGCCAAGAGACCCAGTACTTC.

CDR3 bases: TGTGCCAGCAGGGGACACCCACTCACTGAAGCTTTCTTT. Its protein is CASRGHPLTEAFF. The chain combines TRBV27 with TRBJ1-1; a weak D match, TRBD1 (6 bases). The CDR3 contains 13 residues. Germline V gene data show CDR1 as MNHEY and CDR2 as SMNVEV (reference sequence). Trimming shortened V by 6 bases and J by 4 bases, and 12 bases separated the two germline ends.

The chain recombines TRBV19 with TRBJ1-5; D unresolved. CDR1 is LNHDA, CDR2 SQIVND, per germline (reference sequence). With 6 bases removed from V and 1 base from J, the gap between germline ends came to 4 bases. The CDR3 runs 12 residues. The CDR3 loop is CASSNSNQPQHF. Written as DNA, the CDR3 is TGTGCCAGTAGCAACAGCAATCAGCCCCAGCATTTT.

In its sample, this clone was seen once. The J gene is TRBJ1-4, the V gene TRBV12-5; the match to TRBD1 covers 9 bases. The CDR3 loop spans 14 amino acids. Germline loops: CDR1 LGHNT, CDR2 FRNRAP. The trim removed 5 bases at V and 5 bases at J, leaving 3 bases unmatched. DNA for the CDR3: TGTGCTAGTGGTCCAGGACAGGGGAATGAAAAACTGTTTTTT. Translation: CASGPGQGNEKLFF. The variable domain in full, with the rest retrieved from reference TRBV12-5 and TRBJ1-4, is DARVTQTPRHKVTEMGQEVTMRCQPILGHNTVFWYRQTMMQGLELLAYFRNRAPLDDSGMPKDRFSAEMPDATLATLKIQPSEPRDSAVYFCASGPGQGNEKLFFGSGTQLSVL.

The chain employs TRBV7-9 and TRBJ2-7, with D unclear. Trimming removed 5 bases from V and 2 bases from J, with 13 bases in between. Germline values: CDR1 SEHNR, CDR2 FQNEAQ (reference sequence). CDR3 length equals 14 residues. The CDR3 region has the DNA TGTGCCAGCAGCCCTATTCGGGCCGCCTACGAGCAGTACTTC. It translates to CASSPIRAAYEQYF.

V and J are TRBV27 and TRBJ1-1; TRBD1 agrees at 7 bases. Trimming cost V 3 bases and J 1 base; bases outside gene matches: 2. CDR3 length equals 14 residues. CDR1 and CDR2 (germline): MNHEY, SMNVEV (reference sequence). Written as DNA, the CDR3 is TGTGCCAGCAGTTTCACAGGGGAGAACACTGAAGCTTTCTTT. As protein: CASSFTGENTEAFF.

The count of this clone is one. Written as DNA, the CDR3 is TGTGCCAGTAGTATAGGTCCCGGTAGCACAGATACGCAGTATTTT. Amino acid sequence: CASSIGPGSTDTQYF. The V call is TRBV19, the J call TRBJ2-3, with D uncertain. Trimming stripped 1 base from V and 0 bases from J, with 8 bases between. Germline CDR1 is LNHDA and CDR2 is SQIVND (reference sequence). CDR3 length: 15 residues.

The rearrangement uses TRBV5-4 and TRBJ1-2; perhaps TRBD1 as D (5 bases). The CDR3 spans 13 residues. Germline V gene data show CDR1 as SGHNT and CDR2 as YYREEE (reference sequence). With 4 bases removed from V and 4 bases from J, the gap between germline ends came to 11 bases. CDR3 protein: CASSPGEGYGYTF. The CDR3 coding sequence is TGTGCCAGCAGCCCGGGGGAGGGCTATGGCTACACCTTC.

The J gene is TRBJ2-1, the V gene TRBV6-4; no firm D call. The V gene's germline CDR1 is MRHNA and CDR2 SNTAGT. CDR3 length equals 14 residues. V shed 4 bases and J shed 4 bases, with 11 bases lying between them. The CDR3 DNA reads TGTGCCAGCAGTGTCGGTGTGCTTTACAATGAGCAGTTCTTC. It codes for CASSVGVLYNEQFF.

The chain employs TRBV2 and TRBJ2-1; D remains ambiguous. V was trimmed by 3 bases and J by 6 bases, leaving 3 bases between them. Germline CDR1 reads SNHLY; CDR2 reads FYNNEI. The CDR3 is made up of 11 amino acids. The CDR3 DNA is TGTGCCAGCAGTGACTTCAATGAGCAGTTCTTC. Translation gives CASSDFNEQFF.

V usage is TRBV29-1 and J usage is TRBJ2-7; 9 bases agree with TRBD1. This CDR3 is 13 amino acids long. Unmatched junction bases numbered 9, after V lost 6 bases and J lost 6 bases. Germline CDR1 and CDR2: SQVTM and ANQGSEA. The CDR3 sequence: CSVLSGTGLEQYF. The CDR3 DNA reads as TGCAGCGTACTGTCCGGGACAGGGCTCGAGCAGTACTTC.

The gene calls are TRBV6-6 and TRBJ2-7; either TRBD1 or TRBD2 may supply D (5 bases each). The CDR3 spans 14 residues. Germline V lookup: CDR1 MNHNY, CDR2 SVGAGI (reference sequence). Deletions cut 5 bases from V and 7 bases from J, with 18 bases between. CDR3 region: CASSPRDGSGEQYF. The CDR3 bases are TGTGCCAGCAGTCCACGGGACGGGTCTGGAGAGCAGTACTTC.

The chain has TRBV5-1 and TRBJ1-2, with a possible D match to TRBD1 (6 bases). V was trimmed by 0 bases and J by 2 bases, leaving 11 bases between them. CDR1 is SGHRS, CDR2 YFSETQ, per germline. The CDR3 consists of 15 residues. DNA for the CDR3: TGCGCCAGCAGCTTGGGGACAGCAAGGAACTATGGCTACACCTTC. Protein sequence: CASSLGTARNYGYTF.

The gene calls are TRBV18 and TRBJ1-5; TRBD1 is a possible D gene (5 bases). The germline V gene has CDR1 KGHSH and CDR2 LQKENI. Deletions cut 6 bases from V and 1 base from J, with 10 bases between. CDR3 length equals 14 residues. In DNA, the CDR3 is TGTGCCAGCTCCTCGACAGTGAGCAATCAGCCCCAGCATTTT. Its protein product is CASSSTVSNQPQHF. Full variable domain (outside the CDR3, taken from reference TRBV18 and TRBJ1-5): NAGVMQNPRHLVRRRGQEARLRCSPMKGHSHVYWYRQLPEEGLKFMVYLQKENIIDESGMPKERFSAEFPKEGPSILRIQQVVRGDSAAYFCASSSTVSNQPQHFGDGTRLSIL.

CDR3 sequence reads: CASSYPAQGRFYEQYF. CDR3 bases: TGTGCCAGCAGCTACCCCGCGCAGGGGAGATTCTACGAGCAGTACTTC. The rearrangement links TRBV7-9 to TRBJ2-7; TRBD1 is a possible D gene (6 bases). Trimming removed 4 bases at V and 3 bases at J, with 19 bases between. This CDR3 has 16 amino acids. Germline V gene data show CDR1 as SEHNR and CDR2 as FQNEAQ (reference sequence).

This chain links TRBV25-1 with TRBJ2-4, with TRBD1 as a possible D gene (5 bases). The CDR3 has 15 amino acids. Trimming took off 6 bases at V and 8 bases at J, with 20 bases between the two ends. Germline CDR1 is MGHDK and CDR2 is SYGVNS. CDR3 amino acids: CASSLTGPLVDIQYF. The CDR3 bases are TGTGCCAGCAGCCTCACAGGTCCCCTTGTGGACATTCAGTACTTC.

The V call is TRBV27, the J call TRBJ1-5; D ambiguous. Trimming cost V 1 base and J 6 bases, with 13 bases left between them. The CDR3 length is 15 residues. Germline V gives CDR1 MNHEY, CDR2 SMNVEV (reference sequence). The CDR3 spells CASSLFGRNLQPQHF. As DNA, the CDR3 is TGTGCCAGCAGTTTATTTGGGCGGAATCTTCAGCCCCAGCATTTT.